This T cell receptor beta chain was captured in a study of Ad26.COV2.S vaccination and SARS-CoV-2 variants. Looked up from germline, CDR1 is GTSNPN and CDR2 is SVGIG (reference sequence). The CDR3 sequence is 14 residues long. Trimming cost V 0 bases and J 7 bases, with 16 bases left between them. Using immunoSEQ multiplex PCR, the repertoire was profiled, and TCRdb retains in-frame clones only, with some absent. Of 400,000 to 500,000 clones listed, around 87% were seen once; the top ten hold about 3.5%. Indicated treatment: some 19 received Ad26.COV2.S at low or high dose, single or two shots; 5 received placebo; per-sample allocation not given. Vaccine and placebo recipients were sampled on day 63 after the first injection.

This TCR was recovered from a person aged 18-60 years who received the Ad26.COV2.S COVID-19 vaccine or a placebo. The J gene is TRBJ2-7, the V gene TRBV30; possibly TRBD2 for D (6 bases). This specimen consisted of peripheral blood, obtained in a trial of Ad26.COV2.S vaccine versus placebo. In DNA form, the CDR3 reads TGTGCCTGGAGTGTCGCGAGGAGGGTAGGTGAGCAGTACTTC. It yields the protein CAWSVARRVGEQYF.